This TCR beta chain originates from a study of control samples from healthy donors and cancer patients. TCRdb keeps only in-frame clones here, not all; method: immunoSEQ multiplex PCR. The table shows 100,000 or so clones, with 92% occurring only once. The trim removed 1 base at V and 8 bases at J, leaving 7 bases unmatched. Per germline, CDR1 SGHTA and CDR2 FQGNSA. The CDR3 extends over 15 amino acids. The J gene is TRBJ1-3, the V gene TRBV7-2; 8 nucleotides match TRBD1. The clonotype was recovered from a woman in her late teens or twenties in good health. Specimen: blood. This CDR3 reads CASSLGAGGGDTIYF. In DNA, the CDR3 is TGTGCCAGCAGCTTAGGGGCAGGGGGCGGGGACACCATATATTTT.